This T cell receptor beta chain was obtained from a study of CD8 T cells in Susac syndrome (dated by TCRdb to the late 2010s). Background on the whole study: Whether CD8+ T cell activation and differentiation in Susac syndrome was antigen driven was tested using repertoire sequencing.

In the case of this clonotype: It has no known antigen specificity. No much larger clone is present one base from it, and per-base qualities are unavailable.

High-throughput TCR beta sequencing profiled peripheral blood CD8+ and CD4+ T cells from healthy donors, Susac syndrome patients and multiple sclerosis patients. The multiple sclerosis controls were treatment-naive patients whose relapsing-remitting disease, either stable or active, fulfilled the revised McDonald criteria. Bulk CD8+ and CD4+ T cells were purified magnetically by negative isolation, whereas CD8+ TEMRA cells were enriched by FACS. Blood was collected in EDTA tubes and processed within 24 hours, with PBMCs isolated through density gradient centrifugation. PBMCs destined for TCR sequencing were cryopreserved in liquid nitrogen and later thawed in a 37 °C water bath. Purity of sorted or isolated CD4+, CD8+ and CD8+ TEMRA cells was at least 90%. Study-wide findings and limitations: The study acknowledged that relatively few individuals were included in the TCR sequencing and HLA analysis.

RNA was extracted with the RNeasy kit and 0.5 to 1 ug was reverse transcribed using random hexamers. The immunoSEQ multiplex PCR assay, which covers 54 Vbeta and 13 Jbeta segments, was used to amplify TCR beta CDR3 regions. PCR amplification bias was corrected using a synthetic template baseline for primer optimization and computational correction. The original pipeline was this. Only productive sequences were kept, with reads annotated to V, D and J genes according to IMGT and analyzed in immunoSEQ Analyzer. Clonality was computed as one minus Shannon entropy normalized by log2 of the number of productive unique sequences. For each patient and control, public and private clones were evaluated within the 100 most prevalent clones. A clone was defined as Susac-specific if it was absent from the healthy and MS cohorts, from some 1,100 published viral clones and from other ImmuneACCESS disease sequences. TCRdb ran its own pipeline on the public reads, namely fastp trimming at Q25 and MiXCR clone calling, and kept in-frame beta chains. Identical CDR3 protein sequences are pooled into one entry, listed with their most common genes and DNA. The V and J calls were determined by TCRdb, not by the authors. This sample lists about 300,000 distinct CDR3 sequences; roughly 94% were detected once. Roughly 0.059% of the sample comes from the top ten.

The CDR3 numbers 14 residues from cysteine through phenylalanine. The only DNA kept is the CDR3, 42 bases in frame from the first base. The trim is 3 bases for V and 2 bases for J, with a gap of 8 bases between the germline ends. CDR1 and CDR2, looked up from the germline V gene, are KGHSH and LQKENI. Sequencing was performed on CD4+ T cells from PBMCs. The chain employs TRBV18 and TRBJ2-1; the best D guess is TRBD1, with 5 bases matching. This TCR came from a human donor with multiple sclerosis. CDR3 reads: CASSPTETYNEQFF. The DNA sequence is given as TGTGCCAGCTCACCGACAGAAACCTACAATGAGCAGTTCTTC.